These T cell receptor beta chains were read from a single sample in a study of metastatic and nonmetastatic thyroid tumors. Using MiXCR, TCRdb reanalyzed the PCR reads. The sample carries approximately 35,000 clones, about a fifth recorded once. Sequencing used tumor tissue. The receptors originated from a male donor with papillary thyroid cancer or a benign thyroid nodule (not recorded which). Some clones in this sample may be carry-over from other donors' samples. CDR3s include the opening cysteine and the closing phenylalanine or tryptophan. A D gene is named only where the DNA matches it firmly. Clone size is given for some rows only: seen once, a few or many times, or a class if the clone is expanded.

size: many; D: NA; J: TRBJ2-3; V: TRBV9; DNA: TGTGCCAGCAGCGTAGGCGGCAGGGGACCCACAGATACGCAGTATTTT; CDR3: CASSVGGRGPTDTQYF
size: many; D: TRBD2; J: TRBJ2-5; V: TRBV6-2/TRBV6-3; DNA: TGTGCCAGCAAGGGACTAGCGGGAGAGTGGAGTGAGACCCAGTACTTC; CDR3: CASKGLAGEWSETQYF
size: many; D: NA; J: TRBJ2-3; V: TRBV6-2/TRBV6-3; DNA: TGTGCCAGCAGCAGGGAGGGGACAGCGGCAGATACGCAGTATTTT; CDR3: CASSREGTAADTQYF
size: NA; D: NA; J: TRBJ2-7; V: TRBV30; DNA: TGTGCCTGGATTCCAAGTACAGGGGGGGCGCAGTACTTC; CDR3: CAWIPSTGGAQYF
size: NA; D: TRBD2; J: TRBJ2-1; V: TRBV3-1; DNA: TGTGCCAGCAGCCACTCACCCTCACTAGCGCCCTCCTACAATGAGCAGTTCTTC; CDR3: CASSHSPSLAPSYNEQFF
size: few; D: NA; J: TRBJ1-2; V: TRBV12-3/TRBV12-4; DNA: TGTGCCAGCAGTCCAAGGGACGGCGAGCGGGATCGCTACACCTTC; CDR3: CASSPRDGERDRYTF
size: many; D: NA; J: TRBJ2-1; V: TRBV30; DNA: TGTGCCTGGAGTGTAGGAGGCGAGCGGAACTACAATGAGCAGTTCTTC; CDR3: CAWSVGGERNYNEQFF
size: NA; D: TRBD1; J: TRBJ2-7; V: TRBV18; DNA: TGTGCCAGCTCACAAGGGACAGGGGGAAGCTACGAGCAGTACTTC; CDR3: CASSQGTGGSYEQYF
size: many; D: NA; J: TRBJ1-3; V: TRBV5-1; DNA: TGCGCCAGCAGGCCAGGGAGCTCTGGAAACACCATATATTTT; CDR3: CASRPGSSGNTIYF
size: medium-sized; D: NA; J: TRBJ2-7; V: TRBV6-2/TRBV6-3; DNA: TGTGCCAGCAGTTACAGGGCAGTAAGACAGCAGTACTTC; CDR3: CASSYRAVRQQYF
size: many; D: NA; J: TRBJ2-3; V: TRBV11-1; DNA: TGTGCCAGCAGCTTACCTAGAGGGACTCAGAGAACCACAGATACGCAGTATTTT; CDR3: CASSLPRGTQRTTDTQYF
size: many; D: TRBD1; J: TRBJ1-5; V: TRBV12-3/TRBV12-4; DNA: TGTGCCAGCAGCGAGACAGGGGGCAATCAGCCCCAGCATTTT; CDR3: CASSETGGNQPQHF
size: few; D: NA; J: TRBJ2-1; V: TRBV6-4; DNA: TGTGCCAGCAGTGAGGGGGCGCACAATGAGCAGTTCTTC; CDR3: CASSEGAHNEQFF
size: medium-sized; D: TRBD2; J: TRBJ2-7; V: TRBV7-2; DNA: TGTGCCAGCAGCGAAGGGACTAGCGGGAGTCTGTACGAGCAGTACTTC; CDR3: CASSEGTSGSLYEQYF
size: few; D: NA; J: TRBJ2-2; V: TRBV24-1; DNA: TGTGCCACCAGCCCAGGAGGGGGGGTTTACATCGGGGAGCTGTTTTTT; CDR3: CATSPGGGVYIGELFF
size: many; D: TRBD1; J: TRBJ1-4; V: TRBV4-2; DNA: TGTGCCAGCAGCCAGGAGACAGGGTTGAAAGAAAAACTGTTTTTT; CDR3: CASSQETGLKEKLFF